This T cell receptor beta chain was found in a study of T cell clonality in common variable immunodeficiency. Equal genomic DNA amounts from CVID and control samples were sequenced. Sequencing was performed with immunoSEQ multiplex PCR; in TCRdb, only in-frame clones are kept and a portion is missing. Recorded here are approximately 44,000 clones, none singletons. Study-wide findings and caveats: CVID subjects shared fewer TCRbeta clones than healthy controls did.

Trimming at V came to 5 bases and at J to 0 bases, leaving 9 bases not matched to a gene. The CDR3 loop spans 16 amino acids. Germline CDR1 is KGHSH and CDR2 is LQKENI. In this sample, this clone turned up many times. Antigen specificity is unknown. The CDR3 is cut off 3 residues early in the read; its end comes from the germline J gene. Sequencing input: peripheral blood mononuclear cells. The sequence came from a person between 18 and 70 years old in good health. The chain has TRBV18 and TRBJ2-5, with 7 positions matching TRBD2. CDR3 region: CASSSSGRVYQETQYF. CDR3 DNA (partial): TGTGCCAGCTCATCCTCAGGGAGGGTGTACCAAGAGACC.